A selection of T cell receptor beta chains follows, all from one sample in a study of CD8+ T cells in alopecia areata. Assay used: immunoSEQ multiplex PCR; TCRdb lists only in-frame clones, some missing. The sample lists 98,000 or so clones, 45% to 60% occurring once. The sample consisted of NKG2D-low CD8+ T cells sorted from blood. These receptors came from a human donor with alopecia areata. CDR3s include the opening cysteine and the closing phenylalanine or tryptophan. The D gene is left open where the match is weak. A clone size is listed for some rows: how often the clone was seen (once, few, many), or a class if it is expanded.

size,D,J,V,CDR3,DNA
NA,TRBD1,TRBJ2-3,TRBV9,CASSETGGIADTQYF,TGTGCCAGCAGCGAGACAGGGGGCATCGCAGATACGCAGTATTTT
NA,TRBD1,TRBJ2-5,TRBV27,CASWTGLQETQYF,TGTGCCAGCTGGACAGGACTCCAAGAGACCCAGTACTTC
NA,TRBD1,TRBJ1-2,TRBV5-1,CASSNRGMGGYTF,TGCGCCAGCAGCAACAGGGGTATGGGTGGCTACACCTTC
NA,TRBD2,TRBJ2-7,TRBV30,CAWSGASGRTEQYF,TGTGCCTGGAGTGGGGCTAGCGGGAGAACCGAGCAGTACTTC
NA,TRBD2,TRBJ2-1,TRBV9,CASGGRQQFF,TGTGCCAGCGGCGGGAGACAGCAGTTCTTC
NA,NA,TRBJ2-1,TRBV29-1,CSVKTPDSYNEQFF,TGCAGCGTTAAAACTCCCGACTCCTACAATGAGCAGTTCTTC
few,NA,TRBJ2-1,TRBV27,CASGIPSYNEQFF,TGTGCCAGCGGTATTCCCTCCTACAATGAGCAGTTCTTC
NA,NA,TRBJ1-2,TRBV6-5,CASSYTQGIYGYTF,TGTGCCAGCAGTTACACCCAGGGTATCTATGGCTACACCTTC
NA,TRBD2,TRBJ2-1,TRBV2,CASSNSGSAYNEQFF,TGTGCCAGCAGTAATAGCGGGAGTGCCTACAATGAGCAGTTCTTC
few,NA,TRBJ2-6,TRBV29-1,CSVVISGANVLTF,TGCAGCGTTGTTATCTCTGGGGCCAACGTCCTGACTTTC
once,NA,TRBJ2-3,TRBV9,CASSVAGAVTDTQYF,TGTGCCAGCAGCGTAGCTGGGGCAGTAACAGATACGCAGTATTTT
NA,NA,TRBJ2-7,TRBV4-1,CASSQKWETGGLYEQYF,TGCGCCAGCAGCCAAAAGTGGGAGACAGGAGGACTCTACGAGCAGTACTTC
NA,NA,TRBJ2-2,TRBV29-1,CSVANTGELFF,TGCAGCGTCGCGAACACCGGGGAGCTGTTTTTT
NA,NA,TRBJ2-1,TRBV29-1,CSVERWDPNEQFF,TGCAGCGTTGAGAGATGGGATCCGAATGAGCAGTTCTTC
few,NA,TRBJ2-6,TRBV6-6,CASSNDRISGANVLTF,TGTGCCAGCAGTAACGACAGGATTTCTGGGGCCAACGTCCTGACTTTC
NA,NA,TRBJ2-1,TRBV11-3,CASSDRGRGYNEQFF,TGTGCCAGCAGTGACCGGGGTCGGGGGTACAATGAGCAGTTCTTC
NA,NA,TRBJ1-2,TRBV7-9,CASSLLEILNYGYTF,TGTGCCAGCAGCTTATTGGAGATCCTTAACTATGGCTACACCTTC
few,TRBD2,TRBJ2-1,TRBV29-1,CSVEDWTSGSYNEQFF,TGCAGCGTTGAAGACTGGACTAGCGGCTCCTACAATGAGCAGTTCTTC
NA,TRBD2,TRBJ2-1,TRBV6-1,CASSEAELAGGTNEQFF,TGTGCCAGCAGTGAAGCGGAACTAGCGGGAGGAACCAATGAGCAGTTCTTC
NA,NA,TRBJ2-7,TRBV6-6,CASSYRGVSAEQYF,TGTGCCAGCAGTTACCGTGGGGTATCGGCCGAGCAGTACTTC
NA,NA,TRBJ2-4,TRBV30,CALLQGAKNIQYF,TGTGCCCTCCTCCAGGGAGCCAAAAACATTCAGTACTTC
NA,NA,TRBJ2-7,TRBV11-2,CASSGGSYEQYF,TGTGCCAGCAGCGGGGGTTCCTACGAGCAGTACTTC
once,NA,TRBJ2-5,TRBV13,CASSIDSQETQYF,TGTGCCAGCAGCATCGACAGCCAAGAGACCCAGTACTTC